Below, 10 T cell receptor beta chains from the same sample are listed, as sequenced in a study of T-cell reconstitution after alpha-beta-depleted transplantation in children. This sample's TCRbeta library carried unique molecular identifier barcodes. One entry per CDR3 protein, called by TCRdb with MiXCR from the PCR reads. The table shows about 190,000 distinct CDR3 sequences, with around 7% occurring only once. The sequences come from PBMCs from the stem cell graft donor, collected from the stem cell graft. Receptor source: a human donor who donated a stem cell graft to a child with Wiskott-Aldrich syndrome.

In its sample, this clonotype was seen many times. The chain couples TRBV5-1 to TRBJ2-7, with 13 positions matching TRBD2. The V gene end was trimmed by 4 bases and the J gene end by 1 base; junction bases not matched to a gene: 11. Germline loops: CDR1 SGHRS, CDR2 YFSETQ. The CDR3 runs to 18 residues. The CDR3 here is CASSRTSGSMPPSYEQYF. CDR3 coding DNA: TGCGCCAGCAGCCGGACTAGCGGGAGTATGCCCCCTTCCTACGAGCAGTACTTC.

In this sample, this clonotype turned up many times. The V gene is TRBV29-1, the J gene TRBJ2-1; 8 nucleotides line up with TRBD2. Germline lookup yields CDR1 SQVTM and CDR2 ANQGSEA. The length of the CDR3 is 11 residues. V shed 6 bases, J shed 9 bases, and the junction held 4 bases outside the gene matches. The CDR3 DNA sequence: TGCAGCGTGACGGGGGGGGGTGAGCAGTTCTTC. Translated: CSVTGGGEQFF.

This clonotype was recorded a few times. The chain joins TRBV4-2 to TRBJ2-2; either TRBD1 or TRBD2 may fit D (5 bases each). Trimming took 0 bases from V and 5 from J, leaving 16 bases between them. The CDR3 loop spans 17 amino acids. Germline CDR1 reads LGHNA; CDR2 reads YNFKEQ. The CDR3 loop reads CASSQDSSGPGTGELFF. The CDR3, as DNA: TGTGCCAGCAGCCAAGATTCAAGCGGCCCAGGGACCGGGGAGCTGTTTTTT.

This clonotype was recorded a few times. The gene calls are TRBV6-2 or TRBV6-3 and TRBJ2-1; D may be TRBD1 (6 bases). Trimming stripped 5 bases from V and 15 bases from J, with 44 bases between. In germline, CDR1 is MNHEY, CDR2 SVGEGT. CDR3 length: 21 amino acids. Written as DNA, the CDR3 is TGTGCCAGCAGTCCCGACCGGACAGATATACAACCTCCCCCTAGACCCCTTAGGCGGTTCTTC. Protein sequence: CASSPDRTDIQPPPRPLRRFF.

The genes are TRBV24-1 and TRBJ2-7, with TRBD2 as a possible D gene (6 bases). This CDR3 is 14 amino acids long. Germline values: CDR1 KGHDR, CDR2 SFDVKD. The V end lost 3 bases, the J end lost 3 bases, and 11 bases lay between the germline ends. The CDR3 sequence: CATSDPSGDYEQYF. The CDR3 nucleotides are TGTGCCACCAGTGATCCGTCGGGGGACTACGAGCAGTACTTC.

This clonotype was counted at least ten times. The rearrangement links TRBV4-2 to TRBJ1-5; TRBD1 matches at 7 bases. The CDR3 has 18 residues. Germline values: CDR1 LGHNA, CDR2 YNFKEQ. The V gene end was trimmed by 0 bases and the J gene end by 7 bases; junction bases not matched to a gene: 15. CDR3 bases: TGTGCCAGCAGCCAAGAAATCATCACAGGGGACGGCCTACAGCCCCAGCATTTT. Amino acid sequence: CASSQEIITGDGLQPQHF.

This clonotype appeared many times. The J gene is TRBJ1-2, the V gene TRBV5-1, with a possible D match to TRBD1 (6 bases). V lost 4 bases and J 4 bases, leaving 8 bases between the germline ends. Germline assignment: CDR1 SGHRS and CDR2 YFSETQ. This CDR3 has 12 amino acids. As DNA, the CDR3 is TGCGCCAGCAGCCCGGACAGCTATGGCTACACCTTC. Residues: CASSPDSYGYTF.

This clonotype was detected ten times or more. This chain uses TRBV9 with TRBJ2-1; 8 bases line up with TRBD2. Per germline, CDR1 SGDLS and CDR2 YYNGEE. The ends lost 0 bases at V and 7 bases at J; junction bases unmatched: 12. The CDR3 extends over 17 amino acids. The CDR3 sequence: CASSVDDSGVGRNEQFF. Written as DNA, the CDR3 is TGTGCCAGCAGCGTAGATGATAGCGGGGTAGGTCGAAATGAGCAGTTCTTC.

This clonotype was observed at least ten times. CDR3 sequence (DNA): TGTGCCAGCAGCAAACAGATAACTAGCACAGATACGCAGTATTTT. Amino acids: CASSKQITSTDTQYF. This rearrangement joins TRBV12-3 or TRBV12-4 to TRBJ2-3; D not certain. The CDR3 is 15 residues long. V dropped 6 bases and J dropped 0 bases, with 13 bases sitting between them.

This clonotype was recorded many times. V usage is TRBV24-1 and J usage is TRBJ2-1; D unclear. Trimming took 7 bases from V and 7 from J, leaving 19 bases between them. The CDR3 spans 15 residues. Germline V gene sequence: CDR1 KGHDR, CDR2 SFDVKD. CDR3 DNA: TGTGCCACCAGCGAAGAACGTCCCTTCGGAAATGAGCAGTTCTTC. This sequence encodes CATSEERPFGNEQFF.